This TCR beta chain is drawn from a study of shared clonotypes between healthy human individuals. Looking at the study overall: A few men and a couple of women, aged 18 to 49, were donors. Notes on the study in general: The four-donor shared clonotypes exceeded non-shared clonotypes in generation probability, with non-shared ones scoring lower.

As regards this clone: The target antigen is unknown.

The repertoire was sequenced with immunoSEQ multiplex PCR; TCRdb's copy has only in-frame clones and lacks some. The profile shows over 750,000 clones, roughly 96% of them singletons. Naivety among CD8 cells was defined by CD45RO negativity and positive CCR7 selection, thereby excluding terminally differentiated effector memory CD45RA+ cells. V shed 5 bases and J shed 5 bases, with 6 bases lying between them. CDR3 length: 11 residues. Germline-derived CDR1 and CDR2 are SNHLY and FYNNEI. Sample: naive CD8+ T cells sorted from blood. The clonotype originates from a man between 25 and 39 years old in good health. The chain links TRBV2 to TRBJ2-5; D is uncertain. The CDR3 DNA reads TGTGCCAGCAGTCCGGCCGAGACCCAGTACTTC. Amino acid sequence: CASSPAETQYF.